Below, 7 T cell receptor beta chains from the same sample are listed, as sequenced in a study of T cells in Graves' hyperthyroidism and ophthalmopathy. The investigators amplified TCR beta CDR3 regions from RNA transcripts. A set of HTBI primers served as the primers for a first-round RT-PCR of the TCR CDR3. TCRdb ran MiXCR on the multiplex PCR reads and lists one entry per CDR3 protein. The data show approximately 320,000 distinct CDR3 sequences, around 17% seen once. Input material: blood. The receptor set was obtained from a young man with Graves' hyperthyroidism.

In this sample, this clonotype turned up many times. This chain's CDR3 is CASPGRLAAPYEQYF. The CDR3 DNA follows: TGTGCCAGCCCCGGGAGACTAGCGGCACCCTACGAGCAGTACTTC. The gene calls are TRBV2 and TRBJ2-7; TRBD2 aligns across 9 bases. This CDR3 contains 15 residues. Germline CDR1 and CDR2: SNHLY and FYNNEI. Trimming at V came to 8 bases and at J to 2 bases, leaving 10 bases not matched to a gene.

The chain carries TRBV20-1 and TRBJ2-5, with D perhaps TRBD1 or TRBD2 (5 bases each). The CDR3 length is 13 residues. Germline V gene lookup returns CDR1 DFQATT and CDR2 SNEGSKA (reference sequence). The V and J ends lost 5 bases and 5 bases respectively, with 15 bases between them. The CDR3 nucleotides read TGCAGTGCTGAGGGGTTCGGGGAGGAGACCCAGTACTTC. Translated: CSAEGFGEETQYF.

This clonotype was seen once. A read error may produce the germline difference seen at one junction end. The chain uses TRBV12-3 or TRBV12-4 and TRBJ2-7; no clear D gene. The CDR3 runs to 14 residues. The CDR3 here is CAGSFSAERYEQYF. The DNA of the CDR3 is TGTGCCGGCAGTTTTTCCGCAGAGCGCTACGAGCAGTACTTC.

Many counts were recorded for this clonotype. The gene calls are TRBV5-1 and TRBJ2-7; TRBD2 matches 11 bases. This CDR3 is built from 16 residues. Germline V gene data show CDR1 as SGHRS and CDR2 as YFSETQ. Trimming cost V 4 bases and J 1 base; bases outside gene matches: 7. The CDR3 region is CASSPLGTSGSYEQYF. The CDR3 nucleotides are TGCGCCAGCAGCCCGCTCGGGACTAGCGGATCCTACGAGCAGTACTTC.

This clonotype was detected ten times or more. This chain uses TRBV11-2 with TRBJ2-7; no clear D. This CDR3 spans 12 amino acids. V dropped 5 bases and J dropped 6 bases, with 11 bases sitting between them. Germline CDR1 and CDR2: SGHAT and FQNNGV. The CDR3 spells CASSGSRSEQYF. For the CDR3, the DNA is TGTGCCAGCAGCGGTAGTCGGAGCGAGCAGTACTTC.

The chain has TRBV29-1 and TRBJ2-7; the D gene is possibly TRBD1 (6 bases). CDR1 and CDR2 (germline): SQVTM, ANQGSEA. The CDR3 is 12 amino acids. V lost 2 bases to trimming and J lost 4 bases, with 9 bases between them. CDR3 DNA: TGCAGCGTTGAATGGGGGCTTTACGAGCAGTACTTC. It translates to CSVEWGLYEQYF.

Concerning this clonotype: The CDR3 does not end in the conserved phenylalanine or tryptophan, so this is likely a read error. The chain recombines TRBV12-3 or TRBV12-4 with TRBJ1-1, with D unclear. V was shortened by 1 base and J by 0 bases, with 6 bases between the two germline ends. There are 14 residues in the CDR3. The CDR3 sequence is CASSLGGMNTEAFL. The CDR3 DNA is TGTGCCAGCAGTTTAGGAGGGATGAACACTGAAGCTTTCCTT.